The next 5 T cell receptor beta chains were all read from a single sample in a study of blood T cell repertoires in COVID-19. Data came from immunoSEQ multiplex PCR; TCRdb stores just in-frame clones and leaves some out. Found here are around 270,000 clones, 80% to 90% of them singletons; the top ten hold around 3.1%. The sequenced sample was PBMCs or T cells enriched from blood (not recorded which). The receptor source for this set is a woman between 40 and 55 years old who had been exposed to COVID-19.

The chain employs TRBV5-8 and TRBJ1-5; D is perhaps TRBD1 (5 bases). The CDR3 sequence is 13 residues long. CDR1 and CDR2 from the germline V gene are SGHTS and YDEGEE. V gave up 3 bases and J gave up 4 bases, with 8 bases separating them. This CDR3 reads CASSYRQNQPQHF. CDR3 DNA: TGTGCCAGCAGCTACCGACAGAATCAGCCCCAGCATTTT.

This clone was detected once. The J gene is TRBJ2-2, the V gene TRBV7-3; a weak D match, TRBD2 (5 bases). This CDR3 spans 15 amino acids. Germline loops: CDR1 SGHTA, CDR2 FQGTGA. Between the trimmed V and J ends, which lost 0 bases and 6 bases, there was a span of 11 bases. The CDR3, as DNA: TGTGCCAGCAGCTTAACGGTTGGAGGCCCCGGGGAGCTGTTTTTT. Amino acids: CASSLTVGGPGELFF.

The rearrangement links TRBV2 to TRBJ1-5; TRBD1 is a possible D gene (6 bases). The ends were cut back, 5 bases at V and 1 base at J, with 15 bases in the middle. This CDR3 contains 16 residues. Germline V gene data show CDR1 as SNHLY and CDR2 as FYNNEI. The CDR3 reads CASSPYQGTSNQPQHF. CDR3 bases: TGTGCCAGCAGTCCTTACCAGGGGACAAGCAATCAGCCCCAGCATTTT.

V usage is TRBV12-3 or TRBV12-4 and J usage is TRBJ1-5, with TRBD1 matching over 8 bases. The CDR3 length is 13 residues. V was pared by 7 bases and J by 7 bases, with 6 bases of the junction left unmatched. The CDR3: CASTRTGSQPQHF. The CDR3 DNA follows: TGTGCCAGCACCCGGACAGGGAGCCAGCCCCAGCATTTT.

The V call is TRBV19, the J call TRBJ1-6, with a possible D match to TRBD1 (5 bases). Germline assignment: CDR1 LNHDA and CDR2 SQIVND (reference sequence). V was trimmed by 5 bases and J by 9 bases, leaving 17 bases between them. The CDR3 totals 15 residues. CDR3 region: CASSPYPREVSPLHF. CDR3 nucleotides: TGTGCCAGTAGTCCATATCCCAGGGAGGTTTCACCCCTCCACTTT.